Shown below are 10 T cell receptor beta chains from a single sample sequenced in a study of T cell changes during pregnancy in multiple sclerosis. Profiling relied on immunoSEQ multiplex PCR, and the TCRdb table lists in-frame clones only, not all of them. The repertoire holds tens of thousands of clones, with 91% as singletons. Material: peripheral blood, obtained in the third trimester of pregnancy. These receptors came from a female donor in good health, enrolled as a control in a pregnancy study.

The chain recombines TRBV27 with TRBJ2-2, with a tentative D call TRBD2 (6 bases). This CDR3 spans 13 amino acids. Germline loops: CDR1 MNHEY, CDR2 SMNVEV (reference sequence). Trimming shortened V by 3 bases and J by 7 bases, and 9 bases separated the two germline ends. CDR3 protein: CASSLRGLGELFF. The CDR3 bases are TGTGCCAGCAGTTTGAGGGGACTCGGGGAGCTGTTTTTT.

This rearrangement joins TRBV9 to TRBJ2-7, with 8 bases aligning to TRBD1. The V gene's germline CDR1 is SGDLS and CDR2 YYNGEE. Germline trimming cut 3 bases from V and 2 bases from J; bases unmatched to any gene: 13. This CDR3 contains 17 residues. The CDR3 protein is CASSASSGTGAPYEQYF. The CDR3 DNA is TGTGCCAGCAGCGCCAGCTCGGGGACAGGTGCCCCCTACGAGCAGTACTTC.

This chain uses TRBV5-1 with TRBJ2-7; possibly TRBD1 for D (6 bases). V dropped 4 bases and J dropped 1 base, with 15 bases sitting between them. This CDR3 has 15 residues. CDR1 SGHRS and CDR2 YFSETQ come from the germline V gene. In DNA form, the CDR3 reads TGCGCCAGCAGCCCCCGGCCCAGGGGATCCTACGAGCAGTACTTC. Translated: CASSPRPRGSYEQYF.

The sample holds a few counts of this clone. The V and J genes are TRBV18 and TRBJ1-1; possible D gene TRBD1, 5 bases. The CDR3 totals 18 residues. The ends were cut back, 1 base at V and 0 bases at J, with 18 bases in the middle. The germline gives CDR1 KGHSH, CDR2 LQKENI. For the CDR3, the DNA is TGTGCCAGCTCACCACAAGGGCTTGGGGCTAAGATGAACACTGAAGCTTTCTTT. This sequence encodes CASSPQGLGAKMNTEAFF.

The chain employs TRBV19 and TRBJ2-7; tentatively, D is TRBD1 (6 bases). CDR1 LNHDA and CDR2 SQIVND come from the germline V gene (reference sequence). The CDR3 sequence is 14 residues long. V was clipped by 9 bases and J by 3 bases, with 18 bases between them. The CDR3 protein is CASTPGHRNYEQYF. As DNA, the CDR3 is TGTGCCAGCACCCCGGGACACCGAAACTACGAGCAGTACTTC.

This rearrangement joins TRBV9 to TRBJ2-1; D uncertain. The CDR3 loop spans 11 amino acids. The germline V and J ends were trimmed by 0 bases and 9 bases, with 4 bases remaining between them. CDR1 is SGDLS and CDR2 is YYNGEE in the germline V gene. CDR3 nucleotides: TGTGCCAGCAGCGTAGGGAGTGAGCAGTTCTTC. Amino acids: CASSVGSEQFF.

J is TRBJ1-3 and V is TRBV28; D not resolved. The germline V gene encodes CDR1 MDHEN and CDR2 SYDVKM. V lost 5 bases and J lost 0, with 5 bases in between. This CDR3 is built from 13 residues. This CDR3 is CASSQLSGNTIYF. CDR3 nucleotides: TGTGCCAGCAGTCAACTCTCTGGAAACACCATATATTTT.

CDR3: CASSLAQLAGGYNEQFF. CDR3 coding DNA: TGTGCCAGCAGCTTAGCTCAGCTAGCGGGAGGGTACAATGAGCAGTTCTTC. V is TRBV7-6 and J is TRBJ2-1; 12 bases line up with TRBD2. Germline V lookup: CDR1 SGHVS, CDR2 FNYEAQ. The CDR3 consists of 17 residues. The ends lost 0 bases at V and 4 bases at J; junction bases unmatched: 4. Based on the CDR3 plus reference TRBV7-6 and TRBJ2-1, the full variable domain is GAGVSQSPRYKVTKRGQDVALRCDPISGHVSLYWYRQALGQGPEFLTYFNYEAQQDKSGLPNDRFSAERPEGSISTLTIQRTEQRDSAMYRCASSLAQLAGGYNEQFFGPGTRLTVL.

This clone came up once. As DNA, the CDR3 is TGTGCCAGCAGCAGGGACAGAGCCTACGAGCAGTACTTC. It is translated as CASSRDRAYEQYF. The chain has TRBV2 and TRBJ2-7; TRBD1 aligns across 7 bases. Germline CDR1 and CDR2: SNHLY and FYNNEI. V shed 6 bases and J 2 bases; nucleotides not matched to a gene: 4. The length of the CDR3 is 13 residues. Supplemented by reference TRBV2 and TRBJ2-7, the full variable domain reads EPEVTQTPSHQVTQMGQEVILRCVPISNHLYFYWYRQILGQKVEFLVSFYNNEISEKSEIFDDQFSVERPDGSNFTLKIRSTKLEDSAMYFCASSRDRAYEQYFGPGTRLTVT.

The chain combines TRBV10-1 with TRBJ2-3, with D possibly being TRBD1 (6 bases). V lost 6 bases to trimming and J lost 6 bases, with 19 bases between them. Germline lookup yields CDR1 WNHNN and CDR2 SYGVQD (reference sequence). The CDR3 is made up of 15 amino acids. The CDR3 protein is CASSEGQPGRDTQYF. The CDR3 coding sequence is TGCGCCAGCAGCGAGGGACAACCAGGTCGGGATACGCAGTATTTT.